A selection of T cell receptor beta chains follows, all from one sample in a study of T cells after yellow fever vaccination. TCRdb analysed the 5' RACE reads with MiXCR anew, one entry per CDR3 protein. The repertoire holds about 160,000 distinct CDR3 sequences, with around 7.3% as singletons. The sequencing here drew on CD4+ T cells sorted from PBMCs, taken roughly 5 days after the first yellow fever vaccination. These receptors were obtained from a man aged 18 to 30 who received the YFV17D yellow fever vaccine. Both conserved end residues are part of each CDR3. A D gene is named only where the DNA matches it firmly. Clone sizes are given selectively: once, few, many, or a class where the clone is expanded.

v_call	d_call	clone_size	j_call	cdr3_aa	cdr3_nt
TRBV6-1	-	-	TRBJ2-5	CASSELGGETQYF	TGTGCCAGCAGTGAATTGGGGGGCGAGACCCAGTACTTC
TRBV7-2	-	few	TRBJ1-2	CASSLMENYGYTF	TGTGCCAGCAGCTTAATGGAGAACTATGGCTACACCTTC
TRBV7-8	TRBD2	many	TRBJ2-7	CASSLNSGLGYEQYF	TGTGCCAGCAGCTTAAACTCGGGACTAGGCTACGAGCAGTACTTC
TRBV7-2	-	many	TRBJ1-4	CASSLGGAGGEKLFF	TGTGCCAGCAGCTTAGGTGGGGCAGGAGGAGAAAAACTGTTTTTT
TRBV5-1	-	many	TRBJ2-3	CASSLFGGVGTTSTDTQYF	TGCGCCAGCAGCTTGTTCGGAGGGGTCGGGACAACTAGCACAGATACGCAGTATTTT
TRBV20-1	TRBD2	many	TRBJ2-5	CSAFRLYWASGEETQYF	TGCAGTGCTTTCCGGTTGTATTGGGCTAGCGGGGAAGAGACCCAGTACTTC
TRBV5-4	TRBD1	few	TRBJ2-7	CASSAGTGGFHEQYF	TGTGCCAGCAGTGCCGGGACAGGGGGATTCCACGAGCAGTACTTC
TRBV3-1	-	-	TRBJ1-2	CASSQFLLASGNYGYTF	TGTGCCAGCAGCCAATTTCTTCTGGCCTCAGGGAACTATGGCTACACCTTC
TRBV3-1	-	-	TRBJ2-5	CASSQERDRYF	TGTGCCAGCAGCCAAGAGAGGGATAGGTACTTC
TRBV14	-	many	TRBJ2-3	CASSRLTLDTQYF	TGTGCCAGCAGTCGACTCACTTTGGATACGCAGTATTTT
TRBV12-3/TRBV12-4	-	many	TRBJ2-5	CASSPPPSAQETQYF	TGTGCCAGCAGTCCCCCCCCTAGCGCCCAAGAGACCCAGTACTTC
TRBV7-2	TRBD1	many	TRBJ2-2	CASSFTGGTGELFF	TGTGCCAGCAGCTTCACAGGGGGCACCGGGGAGCTGTTTTTT
TRBV6-5	TRBD1	many	TRBJ1-1	CASSYAGQGLTEAFF	TGTGCCAGCAGTTACGCAGGACAGGGGCTCACTGAAGCTTTCTTT
TRBV7-2	-	many	TRBJ1-5	CASSFAGGMSNQPQHF	TGTGCCAGCAGCTTTGCCGGGGGGATGAGCAATCAGCCCCAGCATTTT
TRBV6-1	-	-	TRBJ2-7	CASSPQGPVYEQYF	TGTGCCAGCAGTCCACAGGGCCCCGTTTACGAGCAGTACTTC
TRBV20-1	TRBD1	few	TRBJ1-4	CSATGQQNEKLFF	TGCAGTGCTACGGGACAGCAGAATGAAAAACTGTTTTTT
TRBV5-1	TRBD1	many	TRBJ2-1	CASRTGTGVLRRLNEQFF	TGCGCCAGCAGGACCGGGACAGGGGTTCTCAGACGACTCAATGAGCAGTTCTTC
TRBV20-1	TRBD1	many	TRBJ2-2	CSAADRVNTGELFF	TGCAGTGCAGCGGACAGGGTGAACACCGGGGAGCTGTTTTTT
TRBV20-1	TRBD1	few	TRBJ2-5	CSAPATGTQETQYF	TGCAGTGCTCCCGCGACAGGGACACAAGAGACCCAGTACTTC
TRBV4-1	-	-	TRBJ2-4	CASSLRGDLAKNIQYF	TGCGCCAGCAGCCTTCGCGGGGATCTAGCCAAAAACATTCAGTACTTC
TRBV6-1	-	few	TRBJ2-5	CASSAAGETQYF	TGTGCCAGCAGTGCAGCGGGAGAGACCCAGTACTTC
TRBV27	TRBD2	-	TRBJ2-1	CAFSFLAGGDPGKQFF	TGTGCCTTCAGTTTTTTGGCGGGGGGGGACCCCGGGAAGCAGTTCTTC
TRBV5-1	TRBD2	-	TRBJ2-5	CASSLSQGGEETQYF	TGCGCCAGCAGCTTGAGCCAGGGAGGGGAAGAGACCCAGTACTTC
TRBV20-1	TRBD2	many	TRBJ2-4	CSARPNSGGRNIQYF	TGCAGTGCTAGACCGAATAGCGGGGGCAGGAACATTCAGTACTTC
TRBV2	TRBD1	few	TRBJ1-2	CASSVRIGGQGNGYTF	TGTGCCAGCAGTGTTAGGATCGGCGGACAGGGGAATGGCTACACCTTC
TRBV7-2	-	many	TRBJ2-1	CASSFTGAYDEQFF	TGTGCCAGCAGCTTCACGGGGGCTTACGATGAGCAGTTCTTC
TRBV6-2/TRBV6-3	-	many	TRBJ2-5	CASSYSRAETQYF	TGTGCCAGCAGTTACTCGAGGGCAGAGACCCAGTACTTC
TRBV6-6	-	-	TRBJ1-1	CASRYDRTEAFF	TGTGCCAGCAGATACGACAGAACTGAAGCTTTCTTT
TRBV2	-	many	TRBJ1-3	CASKGVYGNTIYF	TGTGCCAGCAAGGGGGTTTATGGAAACACCATATATTTT
TRBV7-3	-	many	TRBJ2-1	CASSPTPVGEQFF	TGTGCCAGCAGCCCTACCCCGGTCGGTGAGCAGTTCTTC
TRBV3-1	-	few	TRBJ2-3	CASSQEVLTDTQYF	TGTGCCAGCAGCCAAGAGGTACTCACAGATACGCAGTATTTT
TRBV6-5	-	-	TRBJ2-1	CASSRDTFSYNEQFF	TGTGCCAGCAGTAGGGACACTTTCTCCTACAATGAGCAGTTCTTC
TRBV28	-	many	TRBJ2-3	CASSPPEDRKQYF	TGTGCCAGCAGTCCCCCAGAGGATAGGAAGCAGTATTTT
TRBV11-2	-	many	TRBJ2-1	CASSPWGGGGTGDEQFF	TGTGCCAGCAGCCCCTGGGGGGGCGGGGGCACCGGGGATGAGCAGTTCTTC
TRBV3-1	-	-	TRBJ1-6	CASSRLLGSGDSPLHF	TGTGCCAGCAGCCGACTACTCGGGTCTGGGGATTCACCCCTCCACTTT
TRBV27	TRBD2	many	TRBJ2-5	CASSYERGGLETQYF	TGTGCCAGCAGTTACGAGCGGGGGGGCCTAGAGACCCAGTACTTC
TRBV2	TRBD2	many	TRBJ2-3	CASKRLASRLDTQYF	TGTGCCAGCAAAAGACTAGCCTCGCGTTTAGATACGCAGTATTTT
TRBV5-1	TRBD2	-	TRBJ2-3	CASRPRTSGGITDTQYF	TGCGCCAGCAGACCACGGACTAGCGGGGGAATCACAGATACGCAGTATTTT
TRBV15	-	few	TRBJ1-2	CATSRDPGEHNYGYTF	TGTGCCACCAGCAGAGATCCCGGGGAACATAACTATGGCTACACCTTC
TRBV6-1	TRBD2	-	TRBJ2-1	CASSPGLIRPEQFF	TGTGCCAGCAGTCCGGGACTAATCCGTCCTGAGCAGTTCTTC
TRBV12-3/TRBV12-4	TRBD2	many	TRBJ2-1	CASSFPSGNEQFF	TGTGCCAGCAGTTTCCCTAGCGGCAATGAGCAGTTCTTC
TRBV6-2/TRBV6-3	-	few	TRBJ2-7	CASRRQGERNF	TGTGCCAGCCGCCGCCAGGGCGAACGGAACTTC
TRBV7-2	TRBD2	many	TRBJ2-3	CASSLRSGGAPDTQYF	TGTGCCAGCAGCTTACGAAGCGGGGGGGCCCCAGATACGCAGTATTTT
TRBV3-1	-	few	TRBJ1-2	CASSPGPEGYTF	TGTGCCAGCAGCCCTGGACCCGAAGGCTACACCTTC
TRBV18	-	-	TRBJ1-4	CASSPNNRLNEKLFF	TGTGCCAGCTCACCAAACAACAGGCTTAATGAAAAACTGTTTTTT
TRBV7-9	-	-	TRBJ1-1	CASSLLGRATEAFF	TGTGCCAGCAGCTTATTGGGGCGGGCAACTGAAGCTTTCTTT
TRBV5-1	TRBD1	many	TRBJ1-1	CASSLTGQGVTEAFF	TGCGCCAGCAGCTTGACAGGGCAGGGGGTCACTGAAGCTTTCTTT
TRBV7-2	-	many	TRBJ1-6	CASSLAPGSYSPLHF	TGTGCCAGCAGCTTAGCGCCAGGCAGCTACTCACCCCTCCACTTT
TRBV2	TRBD2	many	TRBJ2-4	CATTGLAGRNIQYF	TGTGCCACCACAGGACTAGCGGGGCGAAACATTCAGTACTTC
TRBV4-3	TRBD2	few	TRBJ2-1	CASSQVYSGGSYNEQFF	TGCGCCAGCAGCCAAGTATATAGCGGGGGCTCCTACAATGAGCAGTTCTTC
TRBV5-6	-	few	TRBJ2-5	CASSLGAGRQETQYF	TGTGCCAGCAGTCTGGGGGCCGGGAGGCAAGAGACCCAGTACTTC
TRBV4-2	-	many	TRBJ1-1	CASSQEPLGTEAFF	TGTGCCAGCAGCCAAGAACCCCTGGGTACTGAAGCTTTCTTT
TRBV5-1	-	many	TRBJ1-1	CASSFRNSLNTEAFF	TGCGCCAGCAGCTTTAGGAACAGCTTGAACACTGAAGCTTTCTTT
TRBV20-1	-	-	TRBJ2-5	CSARDRRGQETQYF	TGCAGTGCTAGAGATCGGCGGGGACAAGAGACCCAGTACTTC
TRBV5-1	-	many	TRBJ2-2	CASSWWDAPGRLFF	TGCGCCAGCAGCTGGTGGGACGCCCCAGGGAGGCTGTTTTTT
TRBV12-3/TRBV12-4	-	-	TRBJ2-5	CASSFTGEVQTQYF	TGTGCCAGCAGTTTCACAGGGGAGGTGCAGACCCAGTACTTC
TRBV4-1	-	few	TRBJ2-1	CASTDGYEQFF	TGCGCCAGCACCGACGGGTATGAGCAGTTCTTC
TRBV4-3	-	many	TRBJ2-5	CASSQDLNLQETQYF	TGCGCCAGCAGCCAAGATCTAAATCTTCAAGAGACCCAGTACTTC
TRBV25-1	-	many	TRBJ2-5	CASSESGRMGETQYF	TGTGCCAGCAGTGAATCCGGGCGGATGGGGGAGACCCAGTACTTC
TRBV5-1	-	few	TRBJ2-7	CASSLGLGFAYEQYF	TGCGCCAGCAGCTTGGGGCTGGGATTTGCCTACGAGCAGTACTTC